Following are 9 T cell receptor beta chains from one sample sequenced in a study of tumor and adjacent non-tumor tissue in lung cancer. TCRbeta libraries were built with three rounds of nested PCR, modified from ARM-PCR. TCRdb recomputed calls from the multiplex PCR reads with MiXCR, one row per CDR3 protein. The sample consists of 90,000 to 100,000 distinct CDR3 sequences, 75% to 85% of them appearing once. The template was RNA from unsorted bulk tissue. More than 3 cm separated this lung sample from the edge of the tumor. The specimen was distant non-tumor lung tissue. The receptors come from a man in his 60s with small cell lung cancer.

As regards this clonotype: An end of the junction does not agree with germline; a read error may underlie this. The V call is TRBV4-1, the J call TRBJ2-7; D is uncertain. Germline assignment: CDR1 MGHRA and CDR2 YSYEKL. This CDR3 contains 13 residues. The CDR3 sequence is CASSFGRLYEQYF. The DNA of the CDR3 is TGCGCCAGCAGTTTCGGCAGACTTTACGAGCAATACTTC.

As concerns this clonotype: Germline and junction disagree at one end, which may indicate a read error. J is TRBJ2-1 and V is TRBV4-1; unclear D gene. Germline V gives CDR1 MGHRA, CDR2 YSYEKL. This CDR3 region has 16 residues. CDR3: CASSQRSQTIMNEQFF. As DNA, the CDR3 is TGTGCCAGCAGCCAAAGAAGTCAGACGATAATGAATGAGCAGTTCTTC.

On this clonotype: The CDR3 carries no conserved terminal phenylalanine or tryptophan, so it likely arises from a read error. The chain uses TRBV4-1 and TRBJ2-2; TRBD1 might be the D (6 bases). The germline V gene encodes CDR1 MGHRA and CDR2 YSYEKL. The CDR3 runs 15 residues. DNA of the CDR3: TGCGTCAGCAGCACCATGGGGGCCTATACCGTGGAGCTGTTTTAT. Protein: CVSSTMGAYTVELFY.

This clonotype came up many times. The rearrangement joins TRBV10-1 to TRBJ1-5; 8 bases are a match to TRBD1. The length of the CDR3 is 15 residues. Germline CDR1 is WNHNN and CDR2 is SYGVQD (reference sequence). V dropped 6 bases and J dropped 8; count of bases not matched to a gene: 12. For the CDR3, the DNA is TGCGCCAGCAGACCCAGGGGGCCGGGTAGTGAGCCCCAGCATTTT. This codes for CASRPRGPGSEPQHF.

About this clonotype itself: The junction and the germline gene differ at one end; a read error may be behind it. The V call is TRBV11-3, the J call TRBJ2-2; 12 bases agree with TRBD2. Germline V gene sequence: CDR1 SGHNT, CDR2 YENEEA. The CDR3 length is 19 residues. The CDR3: CASSRDDTGLAGGSGGLFF. The CDR3 DNA reads TGTGCCAGCAGTCGTGATGACACGGGACTAGCGGGTGGCTCCGGGGGGCTGTTTTTT.

Points on this clonotype: At one boundary the junction diverges from the germline segment, which might be a read error. The J gene is TRBJ1-6, the V gene TRBV30; the D is unclear. Per germline, CDR1 GTSNPN and CDR2 SVGIG (reference sequence). CDR3 length: 16 amino acids. In DNA form, the CDR3 reads TGTGCCCGGAGTTTCCCATCCAGCTCCTATAATTCACCCCTCCACTTT. Translation: CARSFPSSSYNSPLHF.

This clonotype has only one observation. V is TRBV20-1 and J is TRBJ2-5; TRBD2 matches at 7 bases. CDR1 is DFQATT and CDR2 is SNEGSKA in the germline V gene (reference sequence). This CDR3 has 14 amino acids. The V gene end was trimmed by 2 bases and the J gene end by 2 bases; junction bases not matched to a gene: 5. CDR3 bases: TGCAGTGCTAGACGTGCGGGAGAACAAGAGACCCAGTACTTC. Its translation: CSARRAGEQETQYF.

In its sample, this clonotype was seen once. The junction and the germline gene differ at one end; a read error may be behind it. The V gene is TRBV6-1, the J gene TRBJ1-2, with a tentative D call TRBD1 (5 bases). CDR1 MNHNS and CDR2 SASEGT come from the germline V gene. The CDR3 is 13 amino acids. CDR3 DNA: TGTGCCACCGGGGCCCCCTGGGACTATGGCAACACCTTC. As protein: CATGAPWDYGNTF.

With regard to this clonotype: The germline gene is not matched at one end of the junction; a read error may be the cause. V is TRBV29-1 and J is TRBJ2-1; TRBD2 agrees at 9 bases. The CDR3 runs to 13 residues. CDR1 is SQVTM, CDR2 ANQGSEA, per germline. The CDR3 here is CSLQGLAGNGQFF. DNA for the CDR3: TGCAGCCTCCAGGGACTAGCTGGCAATGGGCAGTTCTTC.